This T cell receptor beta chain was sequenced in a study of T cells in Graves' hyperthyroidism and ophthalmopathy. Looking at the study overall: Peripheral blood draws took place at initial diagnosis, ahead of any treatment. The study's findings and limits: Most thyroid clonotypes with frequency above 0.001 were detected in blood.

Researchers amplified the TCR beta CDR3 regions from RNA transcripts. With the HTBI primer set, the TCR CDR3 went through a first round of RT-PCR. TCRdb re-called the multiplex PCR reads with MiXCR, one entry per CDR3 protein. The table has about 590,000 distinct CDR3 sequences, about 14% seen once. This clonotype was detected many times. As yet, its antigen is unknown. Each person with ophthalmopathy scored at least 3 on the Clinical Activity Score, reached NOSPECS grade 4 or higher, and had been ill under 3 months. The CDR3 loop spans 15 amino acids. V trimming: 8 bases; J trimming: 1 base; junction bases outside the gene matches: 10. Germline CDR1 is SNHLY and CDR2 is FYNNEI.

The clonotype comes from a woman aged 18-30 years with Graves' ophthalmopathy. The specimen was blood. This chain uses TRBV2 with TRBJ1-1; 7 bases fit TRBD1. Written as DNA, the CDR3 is TGTGCCAGCCACCGGGACAGTCCCTCGAACACTGAAGCTTTCTTT. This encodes CASHRDSPSNTEAFF.